The 14 T cell receptor beta chains reported below all come from one sample, sequenced in a study of T cell responses to AZD1222 COVID-19 vaccine. Data came from immunoSEQ multiplex PCR; TCRdb stores just in-frame clones and leaves some out. The sample lists roughly 150,000 clones; about 90% were seen once. The sample here was peripheral blood, taken on day 0 of AZD1222 vaccination. These receptors were obtained from an adult in good health.

This sequence joins TRBV7-2 and TRBJ2-5; possibly TRBD1 for D (5 bases). The CDR3 sequence is 14 residues long. In germline, CDR1 is SGHTA, CDR2 FQGNSA. Trimming pared 2 bases from V and 4 bases from J, leaving 11 bases between. CDR3 in amino acids: CASSLRQGGETQYF. The CDR3 DNA reads as TGTGCCAGCAGCTTAAGGCAGGGCGGAGAGACCCAGTACTTC.

This clone came up once. The germline gene is not matched at one end of the junction; a read error may be the cause. The chain links TRBV7-2 to TRBJ2-7; the D gene is possibly TRBD2 (6 bases). This CDR3 comprises 16 residues. From germline, CDR1 is SGHTA and CDR2 FQGNSA. The CDR3 spells CASSLGAPTSGPRLDF. CDR3 DNA: TGTGCCAGCAGCTTAGGGGCTCCGACAAGCGGGCCTCGGCTTGACTTC.

This chain links TRBV2 with TRBJ1-2; D is unresolved. Germline V CDR1 and CDR2: SNHLY, FYNNEI. The CDR3 contains 12 residues. The V and J ends lost 9 bases and 4 bases respectively, with 12 bases between them. The CDR3 region has the DNA TGTGCCAGGAGCGGGCAGGCCTATGGCTACACCTTC. This gives the protein CARSGQAYGYTF.

The chain employs TRBV10-3 and TRBJ1-4; 10 bases fit TRBD1. Trimming removed 10 bases from V and 7 bases from J; junction bases left unmatched: 6. The CDR3 length is 13 residues. The germline V gene encodes CDR1 ENHRY and CDR2 SYGVKD. The CDR3 is CASGQGEGEKLFF. The CDR3 DNA sequence: TGTGCCAGCGGACAGGGGGAGGGTGAAAAACTGTTTTTT.

The chain has TRBV7-2 and TRBJ1-5; D uncertain. CDR1 is SGHTA, CDR2 FQGNSA, per germline. Between the trimmed V and J ends, which lost 0 bases and 0 bases, there was a span of 9 bases. This CDR3 has 16 amino acids. In DNA form, the CDR3 reads TGTGCCAGCAGCTTAGCGTCGGCGGATAGCAATCAGCCCCAGCATTTT. It codes for CASSLASADSNQPQHF.

J is TRBJ2-7 and V is TRBV5-5, with D perhaps being TRBD1 or TRBD2 (5 bases each). V shed 6 bases and J shed 4 bases, with 11 bases lying between them. Germline CDR1 SGHKS, CDR2 YYEKEE (reference sequence). CDR3 length: 12 residues. The CDR3, as DNA: TGTGCCAGCAACGAGGGGCCGTACGAGCAGTACTTC. It translates to CASNEGPYEQYF.

This clone was seen only once. The V gene is TRBV6-5, the J gene TRBJ1-6; maybe TRBD1 (5 bases). Germline lookup yields CDR1 MNHEY and CDR2 SVGAGI. V dropped 0 bases and J dropped 7 bases, with 10 bases sitting between them. This CDR3 has 15 residues. The CDR3 reads CASSYSGTVNSPLHF. CDR3 DNA sequence: TGTGCCAGCAGTTACTCGGGGACGGTCAATTCACCCCTCCACTTT.

The chain carries TRBV5-4 and TRBJ2-7; 11 bases line up with TRBD1. The CDR3 extends over 16 amino acids. CDR1 is SGHNT and CDR2 is YYREEE in the germline V gene (reference sequence). V was pared by 0 bases and J by 7 bases, with 9 bases of the junction left unmatched. Written as DNA, the CDR3 is TGTGCCAGCAGCTTGGAACCCGGGACAGGGGGATATGAGCAGTACTTC. Translated, it gives CASSLEPGTGGYEQYF.

The chain recombines TRBV30 with TRBJ1-5; 7 nucleotides line up with TRBD1. V was pared by 6 bases and J by 6 bases, with 5 bases of the junction left unmatched. This CDR3 is built from 12 residues. Germline values: CDR1 GTSNPN, CDR2 SVGIG (reference sequence). The CDR3 loop is CACLDRAQPQHF. In nucleotides, the CDR3 is TGTGCCTGCCTAGACAGGGCTCAGCCCCAGCATTTT.

The rearrangement uses TRBV30 and TRBJ2-1; D may be TRBD1 (5 bases). CDR3 size: 15 residues. CDR1 and CDR2 (germline): GTSNPN, SVGIG (reference sequence). Between the trimmed V and J ends, which lost 3 bases and 2 bases, there was a span of 14 bases. The CDR3 sequence is CAWRQGSGPYNEQFF. The CDR3 bases are TGTGCCTGGAGGCAGGGTTCCGGTCCCTACAATGAGCAGTTCTTC.

The chain joins TRBV6-1 to TRBJ2-7; D uncertain. CDR3 size: 15 residues. Per germline, CDR1 MNHNS and CDR2 SASEGT. V lost 11 bases and J lost 1, with 21 bases in between. Written as DNA, the CDR3 is TGTGCCTCCAGAGAAGCTACCCTTGGTTCCTACGAGCAGTACTTC. As protein: CASREATLGSYEQYF.

The genes are TRBV3-1 (or the pseudogene TRBV3-2) and TRBJ1-6; D is unresolved. The CDR3 length is 13 residues. From germline, CDR1 is LGHDT and CDR2 YNNKEL (reference sequence). The V gene lost 5 bases and the J gene lost 6 bases, with 8 bases spanning the gap. CDR3 amino acids: CASSRDVNSPLHF. The CDR3 nucleotides read TGTGCCAGCAGCAGAGACGTTAATTCACCCCTCCACTTT.

V is TRBV7-2 and J is TRBJ1-1, with D possibly TRBD1 on 5 matching bases. V was shortened by 4 bases and J by 4 bases, with 13 bases between the two germline ends. The CDR3 sequence is 14 residues long. From germline, CDR1 is SGHTA and CDR2 FQGNSA. The CDR3 sequence: CASSSGGYSTEAFF. CDR3 in DNA: TGTGCCAGCAGCTCGGGGGGGTATAGCACTGAAGCTTTCTTT.

This clone was detected only once. The genes are TRBV30 and TRBJ1-1; maybe TRBD1 (5 bases). The V gene lost 1 base and the J gene lost 10 bases, with 16 bases spanning the gap. In germline, CDR1 is GTSNPN, CDR2 SVGIG (reference sequence). The CDR3 loop spans 13 amino acids. CDR3 amino acids: CAWSADRIKVAFF. CDR3 coding DNA: TGTGCCTGGAGTGCCGACAGAATAAAAGTAGCTTTCTTT.